This T cell receptor (beta chain) was identified during a study of shared clonotypes between healthy human individuals (dated by TCRdb to 2020 to 2021). With regard to the full study: Two women and three men aged 18 to 49 years were included in the cohort. For each donor, CD4 naive and CD4 memory were each given three plates, CD8 naive was given two plates, and CD8 memory was given one plate. To estimate repertoire size and how much clonotypes are shared between individuals, the study performed deep sequencing of blood TCR repertoires from roughly five healthy adults. Between about 0.9 and 9 billion PBMCs per donor were obtained by leukapheresis. To increase sequencing depth and limit assay-specific biases, TCR repertoire library preparation and sequencing were carried out by different laboratories using diverse techniques.

TCR CDR3 regions were amplified from genomic DNA by multiplex PCR using the deep immunoSEQ assay. For each cell subset, the extracted genomic DNA was distributed evenly across all wells of several immunoSEQ 96-well plates, and each plate served as one replicate. Each replicate PCR for sorted subsets received approximately 220 ng genomic DNA, equal to tens of thousands of T cell genomes. The purified libraries were quantified using a Qubit 3.0 fluorometer, sized with a Bioanalyzer 2100, and then quantified again using the KAPA Library Quantification kit. Every immunoSEQ 96-well plate was sequenced on a separate single-read 150-cycle Illumina NextSeq 550 flow cell. Per the authors' processing: Because the immunoSEQ output included only junctional sequences and no quality scores, the filtering could not be the same as the filtering used for full-length reads. To assign V/J genes and CDR3, sequences were annotated using PyIR, a Python wrapper for IgBLAST v1.9, with IMGT germline references. Reads were filtered out if the reads had weak V/J assignments (E-value above 1e-6), no CDR3, stop codons, out-of-frame junctions, or ambiguous translated residues. V3J clonotypes were defined by identical inferred V gene, J gene, and CDR3 amino acid sequence. Percentage overlap between repertoires was calculated by dividing the number of shared unique clonotypes by the size of the smaller repertoire. Three approaches were used to assess repertoire richness: RTK rarefaction, the Chao1 estimator, and Recon v2.1 estimates of unobserved clonotypes. For all TCRbeta clonotypes obtained by the gDNA method from a handful of donors, generation probabilities were computed with OLGA. TCRdb holds this immuneACCESS table with in-frame rearrangements only. Some clones are missing; in checked studies, unresolved V genes explain under half, and the rest has no known cause. The V and J calls and clone size are taken from that table; D and trimming were inferred from the DNA. The sample table records around 200,000 clones; 65% to 70% of these occur just once. The ten top clones hold about 10% of the sample.

Healthy HIV-negative adults with no recently reported acute infections or vaccinations were included as donors. Only Caucasian adults living in Nashville, Tennessee, USA were represented among the donors. CD4+ T cells were enriched by magnetic negative selection, after which naive cells were positively selected on CD45RA and the negative fraction was taken as the memory subset. After blood collection by leukapheresis, PBMCs were isolated using Ficoll-Histopaque density gradient centrifugation and then cryopreserved in the vapor phase of liquid nitrogen. Analytical flow cytometry was used to check the purity and quantity of every magnetically sorted T cell population. Genomic DNA was isolated from every sorted fraction and measured by UV absorbance on a Nanodrop 2000c. General study outcomes and caveats: Compared with non-shared clonotypes, clonotypes shared by all four sorted-subset donors had higher generation probabilities. About 4.5% of naive CD4, 3.5% of naive CD8, roughly 2.4% of memory CD4, and 0.35% to 0.4% of memory CD8 clonotypes were shared across four donors. Larger estimated clonotype richness was generally found for naive subsets than for memory subsets. Pairwise subsampling indicated that sequencing depth was expected to affect the degree of clonotype sharing among donors. The small number of donors limited the genetic and exposure-history diversity represented. Sampling was limited to blood, and TCR repertoires in tissue likely differ from TCR repertoires in blood. Rarefaction of sorted-subset datasets indicated incomplete sequencing despite the large sequencing depth.

This clone has only a few counts. The antigen it binds to is not known. The input lacks base qualities; no much larger clone sits a single base away. The clonotype comes from a young man in good health. Sequencing input: memory CD4+ T cells sorted from blood. The sample's cell subset or site label, decoded: CD45RA-negative fraction.

The nucleotide sequence is TGCGCCAGCAGCTTGGCTGGGTTCGCCGGGGAGCTGTTTTTT. Its protein reads: CASSLAGFAGELFF. The chain uses TRBV5-1 and TRBJ2-2; the D gene assignment is ambiguous. Inclusive of the bounding cysteine and phenylalanine, the CDR3 is 14 residues long. Left in the record is the CDR3 DNA by itself, 42 bases read in frame from the first base. CDR1 and CDR2 were assigned from the germline V gene as SGHRS and YFSETQ. The germline ends are 9 bases apart after V is trimmed by 0 bases and J by 6 bases.